Reported below is one TCR beta chain. Its antigen has not been determined. Qualities for individual bases were not recorded, and no much larger clone is one base off. CD8 naive samples were obtained by positive selection for CCR7 among CD45RO-negative cells, yielding a CD45RA+CCR7+ population from which TemRA cells were excluded. Healthy HIV-negative adults with no recently reported acute infections or vaccinations were included as donors. Every donor was a Caucasian adult living in Nashville, Tennessee, USA. After blood collection by leukapheresis, PBMCs were isolated using Ficoll-Histopaque density gradient centrifugation and then cryopreserved in the vapor phase of liquid nitrogen. Analytical flow cytometry was used to check the purity and quantity of every magnetically sorted T cell population. Genomic DNA was isolated from each sorted fraction and quantified by UV absorbance on a Nanodrop 2000c.

The data were obtained in a study of shared clonotypes between healthy human individuals (dated by TCRdb to between 2020 and 2021). With regard to the full study: A couple of women and a few men aged 18 to 49 years were included in the cohort. For each donor, CD4 naive and CD4 memory were each run on three plates, CD8 naive on two plates, and CD8 memory on one plate. To estimate repertoire size and how much clonotypes are shared between individuals, the study performed deep sequencing of blood TCR repertoires from about five healthy adults. Libraries were prepared and TCR repertoires were sequenced by different laboratories using diverse techniques, in order to increase sequencing depth and limit assay-specific biases. Between about 0.8 and 9.5 billion PBMCs per donor were obtained by leukapheresis.

Reading from cysteine to phenylalanine, the CDR3 counts 14 amino acids. Only CDR3 DNA remains: 42 bases, in frame from the first base. The trim is 5 bases for V and 2 bases for J, with a gap of 16 bases between the germline ends. Based on the germline V gene, the CDR1 and CDR2 sequences are SQVTM and ANQGSEA. Overall study results and their limits: Sampling was restricted to blood, and TCR repertoires in tissues likely differ from the TCR repertoires found in blood. Compared with non-shared clonotypes, clonotypes shared by all four sorted-subset donors had higher generation probabilities. Naive subsets generally had larger estimated clonotype richness than memory subsets did. Rarefaction of sorted-subset datasets indicated incomplete sequencing despite the large sequencing depth. The small number of donors limited the genetic and exposure-history diversity represented. About 4.5% of naive CD4, 3.5% of naive CD8, around 2.3% of memory CD4, and more than 0.35% of memory CD8 clonotypes were shared across four donors. Pairwise subsampling indicated that sequencing depth was expected to affect the degree of clonotype sharing among donors.

Using the deep immunoSEQ assay, TCR CDR3 regions were amplified from genomic DNA by multiplex PCR. Extracted genomic DNA from each cell subset was distributed evenly across all wells of several immunoSEQ 96-well plates, and each plate was treated as a replicate. For sorted subsets, roughly 190 ng of genomic DNA, equivalent to 30,000 or so T cell genomes, went into each replicate PCR. Purified libraries were quantified with a Qubit 3.0 fluorometer, sized on a Bioanalyzer 2100, and re-quantified with the KAPA Library Quantification kit. Each immunoSEQ 96-well plate was sequenced on its own single-read 150-cycle Illumina NextSeq 550 flow cell. The source study handled its data this way. Because only junctional sequences without quality scores were contained in the immunoSEQ output, filtering matching that applied to full-length reads could not be performed. Sequences were annotated with PyIR, a Python wrapper for IgBLAST v1.9, using IMGT germline references to assign V/J genes and CDR3. Reads were removed for weak V/J assignments (E-value above 1e-6), missing CDR3, stop codons, out-of-frame junctions, or ambiguous translated residues. V3J clonotypes were defined as sequences sharing the same inferred V gene, J gene, and CDR3 amino acid sequence. Percentage overlap between repertoires was computed as shared unique clonotypes divided by the size of the smaller repertoire. RTK rarefaction, the Chao1 estimator, and Recon v2.1 estimates of unobserved clonotypes were used to assess repertoire richness. Generation probabilities were computed with OLGA for all TCRbeta clonotypes obtained by the gDNA method from several donors. TCRdb obtained this table from immuneACCESS and retained in-frame rearrangements with V and J assigned. These tables miss some clones; where compared with another copy, unresolved V genes account for less than half of the shortfall, and the remainder is unexplained. V and J calls and clone size are copied from that table; D and trimming were computed from the DNA. This sample lists about 2.1 million clones; about 93% were detected once. Of the sample, more than 1.5% is held by the ten largest clones.

The specimen was naive CD8+ T cells from PBMCs. The cell subset or site label here, explained by the study, means: CD45RA+CCR7+. This clonotype originated in a man between 18 and 35 years old in good health. Some clones in this sample may be carry-over from other donors' samples. Recombination joined TRBV29-1 with TRBJ2-7, and possibly TRBD2, on 6 matching bases. The nucleotides are TGCAGCGTTATCGGGACTCACCGGCCCTACGAGCAGTACTTC. Protein translation: CSVIGTHRPYEQYF.